The 6 T cell receptor beta chains reported below all come from one sample, sequenced in a study of beta chain features in type 1 diabetes. Expressed TCRB transcripts were sequenced because the isolated RNA had all been reverse transcribed beforehand. Profiling relied on immunoSEQ multiplex PCR, and the TCRdb table lists in-frame clones only, not all of them. The data contain over 300,000 clones, 6.5% to 10% of them singletons. The specimen sequenced was central memory CD4+ T cells from blood. All receptors derive from a woman aged 18-35 years in good health.

This clone has just a few counts. The chain uses TRBV6-5 and TRBJ1-1, with D unclear. Trimming shortened V by 6 bases and J by 0 bases, and 14 bases separated the two germline ends. Germline V gene lookup returns CDR1 MNHEY and CDR2 SVGAGI. CDR3 length: 15 residues. The chain's CDR3 is CASSTSGKMNTEAFF. For the CDR3, the DNA is TGTGCCAGCAGCACAAGTGGGAAAATGAACACTGAAGCTTTCTTT.

This clone was observed a handful of times. The rearrangement uses TRBV5-1 and TRBJ2-1, with 8 bases lining up with TRBD1. V trimming: 3 bases; J trimming: 6 bases; junction bases outside the gene matches: 8. Germline V gives CDR1 SGHRS, CDR2 YFSETQ. The CDR3 length is 15 residues. Written as DNA, the CDR3 is TGCGCCAGCAGCTCAAGGACAGGGCTGGGCAATGAGCAGTTCTTC. Amino acid sequence: CASSSRTGLGNEQFF.

The sample holds a few counts of this clone. The chain is built from TRBV2 and TRBJ1-1, with 7 bases aligning to TRBD1. The CDR3 runs 18 residues. V lost 6 bases to trimming and J lost 1 base; unmatched junction nucleotides: 17. CDR1 is SNHLY and CDR2 is FYNNEI in the germline V gene. For the CDR3, the DNA is TGTGCCAGCAGCCCCGGGGAATGGAGGGGGCTAAGGAACACTGAAGCTTTCTTT. It encodes CASSPGEWRGLRNTEAFF.

This clone has only a few counts. This chain uses TRBV19 with TRBJ2-1, with 8 bases identical to TRBD2. The V gene end was trimmed by 3 bases and the J gene end by 4 bases; junction bases not matched to a gene: 17. This CDR3 region has 19 residues. Germline V lookup: CDR1 LNHDA, CDR2 SQIVND (reference sequence). DNA for the CDR3: TGTGCCAGTAGTATTGGGTTTCCTAGCGGGCCGCCGGGGTACAATGAGCAGTTCTTC. Protein sequence: CASSIGFPSGPPGYNEQFF.

This clone was detected a few times. V gene TRBV4-3 combines with J gene TRBJ2-2, with unresolved D. The CDR3 has 15 residues. V was trimmed by 1 base and J by 9 bases, leaving 15 bases between them. Germline CDR1 reads LGHNA; CDR2 reads YSLEER. CDR3 DNA: TGCGCCAGCAGCCAAGGGTATAGCCGCGGCAGGGAGCTGTTTTTT. Translating gives CASSQGYSRGRELFF.

J is TRBJ2-7 and V is TRBV9; 7 bases are a match to TRBD2. The germline V gene has CDR1 SGDLS and CDR2 YYNGEE. The trim removed 4 bases at V and 5 bases at J, leaving 9 bases unmatched. CDR3 length: 14 amino acids. The CDR3: CASSPRTSVDEQYF. CDR3 nucleotides: TGTGCCAGCAGCCCCCGTACTAGCGTCGACGAGCAGTACTTC.